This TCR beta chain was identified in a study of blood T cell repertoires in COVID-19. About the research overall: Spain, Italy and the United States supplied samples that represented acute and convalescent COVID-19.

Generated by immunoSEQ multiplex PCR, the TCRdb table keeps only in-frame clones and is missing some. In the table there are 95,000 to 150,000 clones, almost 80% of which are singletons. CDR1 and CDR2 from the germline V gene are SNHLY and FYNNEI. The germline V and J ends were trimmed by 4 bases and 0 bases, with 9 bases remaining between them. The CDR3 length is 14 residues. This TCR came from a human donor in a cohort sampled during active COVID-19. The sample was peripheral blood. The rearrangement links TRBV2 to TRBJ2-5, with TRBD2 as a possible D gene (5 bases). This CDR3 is CASSGHGDQETQYF. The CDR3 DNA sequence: TGTGCCAGCAGTGGCCACGGGGACCAAGAGACCCAGTACTTC.